The clone carrying this TCR beta chain was recorded a few times. Its antigen is unknown. The data are from a study of T cells after yellow fever vaccination. Regarding the study as a whole: Only a minor proportion of clonotypes was detected across both CD4 and CD8 compartments.

Germline V CDR1 and CDR2: SGHVS, FQNEAQ. V was cut by 1 base and J by 0 bases, with 7 bases left in between. The CDR3 is made up of 15 amino acids. A single record per CDR3 protein comes from TCRdb applying MiXCR to the 5' RACE reads. This sample has around 330,000 distinct CDR3 sequences, with approximately 3.8% found just once. V is TRBV7-8 and J is TRBJ1-3; D unclear. The sequencing here drew on PBMCs, taken on the day of the yellow fever booster vaccination. The TCR comes from a young man who received the YFV17D yellow fever vaccine. The CDR3 sequence: CASSLVIGSGNTIYF. The CDR3 region has the DNA TGTGCCAGCAGCTTAGTAATTGGCTCTGGAAACACCATATATTTT.